This T cell receptor beta chain is from a study of naive and memory T cell subsets. Sequential positive selection took CD4 T cells first, then CD8 T cells. Cells stained for CD3, CD4, CD8, CD45RA and CD27 were sorted into four subsets. Study-wide results and limits: Over 95% of naive TCR sequences appeared only once after error correction, unlike memory subsets. Especially in CD8 cells, naive repertoires contained a few larger clonotypes, possibly CD45RA-re-expressing memory cells.

There are a few counts of this clonotype. Its antigen is as yet unknown. Germline assignment: CDR1 MNHNY and CDR2 SVGAGI (reference sequence). With 3 bases clipped from V and 1 base from J, the junction kept 9 bases outside the gene matches. CDR3 length: 20 residues. An equimolar mix of two oligonucleotides served as the beta constant-region primer for TRBC1 and TRBC2. Nested alpha and beta constant-region primers with the SP2 primer drove four PCR rounds on ligated cDNA. TCRdb recomputed calls from the UMI-ligation and nested PCR reads with MiXCR, one row per CDR3 protein. The repertoire includes under 150,000 distinct CDR3 sequences, approximately 18% of them detected once, and approximately 0.58% sits in the top ten.

The genes are TRBV6-6 and TRBJ2-2, with 15 bases matching TRBD2. The sample comprised naive CD8+ T cells from blood. This clonotype was obtained from a human donor in good health. CDR3 coding DNA: TGTGCCAGCAGTTATCTTGGGACTAGCGGGAGGAGGGAGAACACCGGGGAGCTGTTTTTT. Encoded protein: CASSYLGTSGRRENTGELFF.